The 22 T cell receptor beta chains given below trace back to one sample, sequenced in a study of cytomegalovirus exposure and HLA in healthy donors. Here immunoSEQ multiplex PCR was the method, and the copy in TCRdb shows in-frame clones only, minus some. Here the sample spans 140,000 to 150,000 clones, just over 90% being singletons. The sequencing input was PBMCs. These receptors came from a man between 18 and 35 years old in good health and CMV-seronegative.

V is TRBV7-6 and J is TRBJ2-2; no clear D gene. The CDR3 extends over 16 amino acids. The germline V and J ends were trimmed by 3 bases and 5 bases, with 16 bases remaining between them. Germline V gene data show CDR1 as SGHVS and CDR2 as FNYEAQ. The CDR3 spells CASSLRTAHGTGELFF. The CDR3 nucleotides read TGTGCCAGCAGCTTGCGTACAGCCCATGGGACCGGGGAGCTGTTTTTT.

The chain couples TRBV30 to TRBJ1-1, with D possibly matching TRBD1 (5 bases). V was clipped by 0 bases and J by 1 base, with 12 bases between them. From germline, CDR1 is GTSNPN and CDR2 SVGIG (reference sequence). CDR3 length: 15 residues. Written as DNA, the CDR3 is TGTGCCTGGAGTGTAGGCCTTGACAGGAACACTGAAGCTTTCTTT. This codes for CAWSVGLDRNTEAFF.

V is TRBV12-5 and J is TRBJ2-1; 9 positions agree with TRBD2. The V segment lost 4 bases and the J segment 6 bases; nucleotides outside the gene matches: 7. Per the germline V gene, CDR1 is LGHNT and CDR2 is FRNRAP. This CDR3 contains 15 residues. CDR3 nucleotide sequence: TGTGCTAGTGGTTCTGGCGGGAGGGTTGGCAATGAGCAGTTCTTC. This encodes CASGSGGRVGNEQFF.

The J gene is TRBJ2-2, the V gene TRBV7-3; D unclear. In germline, CDR1 is SGHTA, CDR2 FQGTGA. The V and J ends lost 2 bases and 6 bases respectively, with 7 bases between them. The CDR3 length is 13 residues. CDR3: CASSLGRAGELFF. CDR3 nucleotides: TGTGCCAGCAGCTTAGGGCGAGCCGGGGAGCTGTTTTTT.

V is TRBV9 and J is TRBJ2-1; tentative D call: TRBD2 (6 bases). The CDR3 is made up of 13 amino acids. V was cut by 2 bases and J by 5 bases, with 8 bases left in between. Germline CDR1 SGDLS, CDR2 YYNGEE. This CDR3 reads CASSVEGHNEQFF. CDR3 in DNA: TGTGCCAGCAGCGTGGAGGGACACAATGAGCAGTTCTTC.

This chain connects TRBV7-9 to TRBJ2-7, with D possibly TRBD1 on 5 matching bases. Germline CDR1 is SEHNR and CDR2 is FQNEAQ (reference sequence). Trimming left V 5 bases short and J 9 bases short, with 23 bases between. The CDR3 totals 15 residues. The chain's CDR3 is CASSARAGPIVGQYF. Written as DNA, the CDR3 is TGTGCCAGCAGCGCCCGTGCAGGGCCGATAGTGGGGCAGTACTTC.

This clone is a singleton in its sample. The rearrangement joins TRBV7-5 to TRBJ2-7; the table's D call, TRBD2, has no DNA check behind it. TRBV7-5 is a documented pseudogene. This CDR3 region has 13 residues. CDR3 loop: CARSFSGRTRKYV. CDR3 nucleotides: TGTGCCAGAAGCTTTAGCGGGAGGACGAGGAAGTACGTC.

This rearrangement joins TRBV27 to TRBJ2-4; D perhaps matches TRBD2 (6 bases). Trimming took 7 bases from V and 6 from J, leaving 19 bases between them. CDR1 MNHEY and CDR2 SMNVEV come from the germline V gene (reference sequence). CDR3 length equals 15 residues. The CDR3: CASNPFPGRTNIQYF. CDR3 DNA: TGTGCCAGCAACCCCTTTCCCGGGAGAACAAACATTCAGTACTTC.

The gene calls are TRBV30 and TRBJ1-3; D is possibly TRBD1 (5 bases). V was trimmed by 1 base and J by 1 base, leaving 11 bases between them. Germline assignment: CDR1 GTSNPN and CDR2 SVGIG (reference sequence). The length of the CDR3 is 15 residues. CDR3 in DNA: TGTGCCTGGAGTGGTATCAGGGCTTCTGGAAACACCATATATTTT. This sequence encodes CAWSGIRASGNTIYF.

This chain connects TRBV7-8 to TRBJ1-4; 7 nucleotides agree with TRBD1. The CDR3 length is 15 residues. Per the germline V gene, CDR1 is SGHVS and CDR2 is FQNEAQ. V trimming: 5 bases; J trimming: 3 bases; junction bases outside the gene matches: 6. DNA for the CDR3: TGTGCCAGCAGCCGCGACAGGGCGGCTAATGAAAAACTGTTTTTT. Protein sequence: CASSRDRAANEKLFF.

This rearrangement joins TRBV15 to TRBJ2-3; the match to TRBD2 covers 14 bases. After removal of 8 bases from V and 7 bases from J, the junction contained 2 bases not matched to a gene. This CDR3 contains 13 residues. CDR1 and CDR2 (germline): LNHNV, YYDKDF (reference sequence). The CDR3 bases are TGTGCCACCGGACTAGCGGGAGGAAATACGCAGTATTTT. Translating it yields CATGLAGGNTQYF.

The V gene is TRBV5-4, the J gene TRBJ2-7, with 14 bases identical to TRBD2. The CDR3 extends over 15 amino acids. Germline V gene lookup returns CDR1 SGHNT and CDR2 YYREEE (reference sequence). Unmatched junction bases numbered 5, after V lost 4 bases and J lost 5 bases. This CDR3 reads CASSNGLAGGDEQYF. CDR3 nucleotides: TGTGCCAGCAGCAATGGACTAGCGGGGGGAGACGAGCAGTACTTC. Full variable domain (outside the CDR3, taken from reference TRBV5-4 and TRBJ2-7): ETGVTQSPTHLIKTRGQQVTLRCSSQSGHNTVSWYQQALGQGPQFIFQYYREEENGRGNFPPRFSGLQFPNYSSELNVNALELDDSALYLCASSNGLAGGDEQYFGPGTRLTVT.

In DNA, the CDR3 is TGTGCCAGCAGTTGGGGGACAGACTACGAGCAGTACTTC. Its protein product is CASSWGTDYEQYF. V gene TRBV27 combines with J gene TRBJ2-5, with 7 bases lining up with TRBD1. The end of the DNA is better explained by TRBJ2-7, so the J call may be wrong. Germline values: CDR1 MNHEY, CDR2 SMNVEV (reference sequence). The CDR3 is 13 amino acids.

The gene calls are TRBV5-1 and TRBJ2-1; D is possibly TRBD1 (6 bases). This CDR3 comprises 15 residues. The germline V gene encodes CDR1 SGHRS and CDR2 YFSETQ. V dropped 0 bases and J dropped 6 bases, with 13 bases sitting between them. The CDR3 DNA is TGCGCCAGCAGCTTGGTTGGGGGCGCCGGCAATGAGCAGTTCTTC. Translated: CASSLVGGAGNEQFF.

The chain uses TRBV5-5 and TRBJ2-1; 10 bases are shared with TRBD1. The V segment lost 2 bases and the J segment 8 bases; nucleotides outside the gene matches: 7. The CDR3 sequence is 15 residues long. The germline gives CDR1 SGHKS, CDR2 YYEKEE (reference sequence). For the CDR3, the DNA is TGTGCCAGCAGCTTTGAGGGACAGGGGATAGATGAGCAGTTCTTC. It specifies CASSFEGQGIDEQFF.

This clone appeared a single time. The V and J genes are TRBV9 and TRBJ2-2; a weak D match, TRBD1 (6 bases). Germline CDR1 reads SGDLS; CDR2 reads YYNGEE. The CDR3 is 15 amino acids. The V and J ends lost 1 base and 5 bases respectively, with 12 bases between them. The CDR3 spells CASSVRGSRTGELFF. The CDR3 coding sequence is TGTGCCAGCAGCGTAAGGGGGAGTAGGACCGGGGAGCTGTTTTTT.

The chain uses TRBV14 and TRBJ2-5; 7 bases are a match to TRBD2. After removal of 1 base from V and 4 bases from J, the junction contained 6 bases not matched to a gene. Germline V gives CDR1 SGHDN, CDR2 FVKESK. This CDR3 has 15 amino acids. CDR3 in DNA: TGTGCCAGCAGCCAAGGCGGGAGACGGGGAGAGACCCAGTACTTC. Translated: CASSQGGRRGETQYF.

CDR3 in amino acids: CASSPDRVANTEAFF. CDR3 coding DNA: TGCGCCAGCAGCCCTGACAGGGTCGCTAACACTGAAGCTTTCTTT. J is TRBJ1-1 and V is TRBV5-1; the match to TRBD1 covers 7 bases. This CDR3 contains 15 residues. Trimming removed 4 bases from V and 2 bases from J; junction bases left unmatched: 8. Germline V gene data show CDR1 as SGHRS and CDR2 as YFSETQ.

V gene TRBV23-1 combines with J gene TRBJ2-1, with 9 bases lining up with TRBD2. TRBV23-1 is noted as an ORF with a role that remains uncertain. This CDR3 has 22 residues. The V gene end was trimmed by 0 bases and the J gene end by 5 bases; junction bases not matched to a gene: 23. This CDR3 reads CASSQSGSLCAGGPGFDNEQFF. CDR3 coding DNA: TGCGCCAGCAGTCAATCCGGGAGTCTATGCGCGGGAGGGCCGGGGTTCGACAATGAGCAGTTCTTC.

The CDR3 loop is CASSPEPRTSGAYNEQFF. The CDR3 DNA sequence: TGTGCCAGCAGCCCGGAGCCCAGGACTAGCGGGGCATACAATGAGCAGTTCTTC. The rearrangement uses TRBV9 and TRBJ2-1; 12 nucleotides agree with TRBD2. Germline V CDR1 and CDR2: SGDLS, YYNGEE. J lost 4 bases, V lost 4 bases, and 12 bases had no gene match. This CDR3 contains 18 residues. The complete variable domain, with remaining parts taken from reference TRBV9 and TRBJ2-1, reads DSGVTQTPKHLITATGQRVTLRCSPRSGDLSVYWYQQSLDQGLQFLIQYYNGEERAKGNILERFSAQQFPDLHSELNLSSLELGDSALYFCASSPEPRTSGAYNEQFFGPGTRLTVL.

The J gene is TRBJ1-2, the V gene TRBV30; D is perhaps TRBD1 (5 bases). Germline V gives CDR1 GTSNPN, CDR2 SVGIG (reference sequence). V dropped 0 bases and J dropped 1 base, with 6 bases sitting between them. The CDR3 is made up of 13 amino acids. The CDR3 bases are TGTGCCTGGAGTGTAGACAGTAACTATGGCTACACCTTC. It specifies CAWSVDSNYGYTF.

In DNA form, the CDR3 reads TGTGCCAGCAGCTTGTATGGACAGAACAATGAGCAGTTCTTC. Translation: CASSLYGQNNEQFF. The J gene is TRBJ2-1, the V gene TRBV5-6; weak D call: TRBD1 (6 bases). CDR1 is SGHDT, CDR2 YYEEEE, per germline. V lost 1 base, J lost 5 bases, and 10 bases lay in between. The CDR3 has 14 amino acids.